This TCR beta chain stems from a study of cytomegalovirus exposure and HLA in healthy donors. Germline V gene data show CDR1 as SEHNR and CDR2 as FQNEAQ (reference sequence). The CDR3 has 18 residues. With V trimmed by 5 bases and J by 7 bases, 17 bases remained unmatched. The PCR ran on 60 Vbeta and 13 Jbeta primers. Assay used: immunoSEQ multiplex PCR; TCRdb lists only in-frame clones, some missing. This sample carries under 75,000 clones, with roughly 2.6% going to the ten biggest clones. Study outcomes and limitations: A later analysis reportedly found that, within productive TCRs, an Asian-associated ancestry cluster had fewer N-insertions than the mean observed across the roughly 670 donors. The classifier was said to identify cytomegalovirus status with high specificity and sensitivity.

As regards this clone: Its antigen remains unknown.

Sequenced: PBMCs. The clonotype originates from a female donor in good health and CMV-seropositive. The chain combines TRBV7-9 with TRBJ2-2; 9 nucleotides line up with TRBD1. The CDR3 DNA is TGTGCCAGCAGCCAAGAGACCCTGACAGGGGGAGATATCGGGGAGCTGTTTTTT. Protein product: CASSQETLTGGDIGELFF.